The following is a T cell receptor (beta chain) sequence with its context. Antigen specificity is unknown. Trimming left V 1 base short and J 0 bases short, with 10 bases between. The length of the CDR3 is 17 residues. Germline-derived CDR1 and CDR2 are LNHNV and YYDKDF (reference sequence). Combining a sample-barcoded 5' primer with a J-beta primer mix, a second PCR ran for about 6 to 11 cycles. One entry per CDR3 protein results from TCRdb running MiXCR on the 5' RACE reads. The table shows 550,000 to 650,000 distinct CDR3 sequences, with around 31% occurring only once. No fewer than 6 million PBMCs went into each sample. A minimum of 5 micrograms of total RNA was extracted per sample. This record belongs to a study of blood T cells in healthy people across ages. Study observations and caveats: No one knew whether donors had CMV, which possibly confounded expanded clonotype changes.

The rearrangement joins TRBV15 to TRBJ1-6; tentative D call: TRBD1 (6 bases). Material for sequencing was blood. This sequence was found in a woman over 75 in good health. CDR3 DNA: TGTGCCACCAGCAGAGTGAGGGGGAGCTCCTATAATTCACCCCTCCACTTT. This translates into CATSRVRGSSYNSPLHF.